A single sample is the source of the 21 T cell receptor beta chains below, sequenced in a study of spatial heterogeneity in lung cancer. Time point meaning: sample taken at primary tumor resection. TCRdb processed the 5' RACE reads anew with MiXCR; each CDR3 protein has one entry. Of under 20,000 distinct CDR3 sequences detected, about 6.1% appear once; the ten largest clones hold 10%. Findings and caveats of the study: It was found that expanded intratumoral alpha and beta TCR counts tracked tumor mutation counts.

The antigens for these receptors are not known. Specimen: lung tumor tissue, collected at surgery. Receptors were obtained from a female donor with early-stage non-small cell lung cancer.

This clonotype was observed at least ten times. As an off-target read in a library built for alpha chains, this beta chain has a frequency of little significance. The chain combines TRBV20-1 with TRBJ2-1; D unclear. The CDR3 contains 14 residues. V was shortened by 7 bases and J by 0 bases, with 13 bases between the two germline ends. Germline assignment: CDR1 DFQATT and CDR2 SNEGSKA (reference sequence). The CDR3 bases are TGCAGTGTCGGTAGTGTTAGCTCCTACAATGAGCAGTTCTTC. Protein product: CSVGSVSSYNEQFF.

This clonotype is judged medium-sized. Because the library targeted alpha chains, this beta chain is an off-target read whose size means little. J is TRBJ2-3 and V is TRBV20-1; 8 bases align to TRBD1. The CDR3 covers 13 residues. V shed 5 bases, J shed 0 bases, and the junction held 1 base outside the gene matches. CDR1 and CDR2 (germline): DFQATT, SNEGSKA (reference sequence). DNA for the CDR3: TGCAGTGCTGGACAGGGTAGCACAGATACGCAGTATTTT. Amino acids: CSAGQGSTDTQYF.

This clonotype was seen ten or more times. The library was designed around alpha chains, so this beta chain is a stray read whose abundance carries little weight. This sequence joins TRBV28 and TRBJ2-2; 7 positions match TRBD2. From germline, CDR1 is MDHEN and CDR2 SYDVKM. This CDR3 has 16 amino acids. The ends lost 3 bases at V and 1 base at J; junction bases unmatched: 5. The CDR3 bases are TGTGCCAGCAGTTTGACCGGGAGGATGAACACCGGGGAGCTGTTTTTT. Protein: CASSLTGRMNTGELFF.

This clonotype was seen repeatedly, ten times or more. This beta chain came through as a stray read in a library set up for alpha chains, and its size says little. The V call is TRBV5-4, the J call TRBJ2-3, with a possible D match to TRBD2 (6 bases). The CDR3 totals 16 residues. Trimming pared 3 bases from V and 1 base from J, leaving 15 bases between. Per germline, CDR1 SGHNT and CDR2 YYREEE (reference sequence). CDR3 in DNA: TGTGCCAGCAGCTCTCGGGACTTCTTACGCACAGATACGCAGTATTTT. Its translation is CASSSRDFLRTDTQYF.

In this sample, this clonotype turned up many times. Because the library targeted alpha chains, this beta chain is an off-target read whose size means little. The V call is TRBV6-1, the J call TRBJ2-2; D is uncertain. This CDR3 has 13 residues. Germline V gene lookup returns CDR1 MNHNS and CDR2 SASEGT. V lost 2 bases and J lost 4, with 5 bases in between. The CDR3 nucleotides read TGTGCCAGCAGTGAAACGGTCACCGGGGAGCTGTTTTTT. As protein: CASSETVTGELFF.

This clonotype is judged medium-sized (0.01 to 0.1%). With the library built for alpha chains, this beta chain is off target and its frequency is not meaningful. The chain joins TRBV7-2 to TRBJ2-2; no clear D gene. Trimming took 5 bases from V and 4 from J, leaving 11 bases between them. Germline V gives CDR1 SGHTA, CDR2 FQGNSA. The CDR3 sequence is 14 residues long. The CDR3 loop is CASSVRFTTGELFF. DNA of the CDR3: TGTGCCAGCAGCGTGCGGTTCACCACCGGGGAGCTGTTTTTT.

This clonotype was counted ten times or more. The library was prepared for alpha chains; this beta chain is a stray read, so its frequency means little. Here the CDR3 DNA reads TGCGCCAGCTGGGGGGACTACGCTAATGAGCAGTTCTTC. Protein: CASWGDYANEQFF. The chain carries TRBV5-1 and TRBJ2-1; 7 bases agree with TRBD2. V shed 7 bases, J shed 7 bases, and the junction held 8 bases outside the gene matches. Germline CDR1 SGHRS, CDR2 YFSETQ. The CDR3 extends over 13 amino acids.

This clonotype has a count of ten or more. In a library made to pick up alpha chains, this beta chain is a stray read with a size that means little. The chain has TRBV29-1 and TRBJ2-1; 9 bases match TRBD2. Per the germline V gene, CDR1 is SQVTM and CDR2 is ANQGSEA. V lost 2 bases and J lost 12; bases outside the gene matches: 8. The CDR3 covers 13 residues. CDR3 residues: CSVERVAGAGQFF. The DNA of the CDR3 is TGCAGCGTTGAACGGGTAGCGGGAGCTGGGCAGTTCTTC.

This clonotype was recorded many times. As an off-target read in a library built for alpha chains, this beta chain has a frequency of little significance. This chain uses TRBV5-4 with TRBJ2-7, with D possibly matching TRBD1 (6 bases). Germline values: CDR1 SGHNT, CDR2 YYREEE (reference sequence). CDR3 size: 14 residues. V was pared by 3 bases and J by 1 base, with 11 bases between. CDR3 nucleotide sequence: TGTGCCAGCAGCTCTACCGGACAGTCCTACGAGCAGTACTTC. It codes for CASSSTGQSYEQYF.

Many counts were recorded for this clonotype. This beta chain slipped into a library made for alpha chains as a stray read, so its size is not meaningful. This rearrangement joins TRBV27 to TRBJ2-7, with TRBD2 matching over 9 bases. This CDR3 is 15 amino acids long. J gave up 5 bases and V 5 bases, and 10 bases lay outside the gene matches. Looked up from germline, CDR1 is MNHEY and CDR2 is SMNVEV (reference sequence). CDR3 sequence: CASSGRTSARDEQYF. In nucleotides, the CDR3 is TGTGCCAGCAGTGGGCGGACTAGCGCCCGAGACGAGCAGTACTTC.

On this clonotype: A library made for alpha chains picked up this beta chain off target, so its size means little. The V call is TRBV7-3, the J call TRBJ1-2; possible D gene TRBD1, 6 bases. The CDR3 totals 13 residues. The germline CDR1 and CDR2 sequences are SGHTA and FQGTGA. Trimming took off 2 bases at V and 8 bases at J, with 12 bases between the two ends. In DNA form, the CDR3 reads TGTGCCAGCAGCTTAGTTTCAGGGGACGGCTACACCTTC. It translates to CASSLVSGDGYTF.

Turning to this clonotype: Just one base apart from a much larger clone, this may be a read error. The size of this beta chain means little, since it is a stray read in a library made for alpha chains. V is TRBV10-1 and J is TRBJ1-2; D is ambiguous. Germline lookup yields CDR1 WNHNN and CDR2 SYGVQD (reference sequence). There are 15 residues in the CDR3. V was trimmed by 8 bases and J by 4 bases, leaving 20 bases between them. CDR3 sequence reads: CASHPDGDSVYGYTF. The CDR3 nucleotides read TGCGCCAGCCACCCTGACGGAGATTCCGTCTATGGCTACACCTTC.

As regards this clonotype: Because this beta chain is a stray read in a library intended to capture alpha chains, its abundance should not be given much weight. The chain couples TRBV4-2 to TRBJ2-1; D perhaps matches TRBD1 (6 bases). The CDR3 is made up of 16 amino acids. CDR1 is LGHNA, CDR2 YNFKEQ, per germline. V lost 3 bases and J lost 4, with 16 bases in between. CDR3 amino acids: CASSQQDRYLYNEQFF. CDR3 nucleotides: TGTGCCAGCAGCCAGCAAGACAGGTATTTGTACAATGAGCAGTTCTTC.

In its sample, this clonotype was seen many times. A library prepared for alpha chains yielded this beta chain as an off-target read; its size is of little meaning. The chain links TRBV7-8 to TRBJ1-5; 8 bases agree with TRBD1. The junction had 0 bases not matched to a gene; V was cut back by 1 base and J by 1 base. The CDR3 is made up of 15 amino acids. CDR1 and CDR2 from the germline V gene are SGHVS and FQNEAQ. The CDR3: CASSLGQGSNQPQHF. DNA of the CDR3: TGTGCCAGCAGCTTAGGACAGGGGAGCAATCAGCCCCAGCATTTT.

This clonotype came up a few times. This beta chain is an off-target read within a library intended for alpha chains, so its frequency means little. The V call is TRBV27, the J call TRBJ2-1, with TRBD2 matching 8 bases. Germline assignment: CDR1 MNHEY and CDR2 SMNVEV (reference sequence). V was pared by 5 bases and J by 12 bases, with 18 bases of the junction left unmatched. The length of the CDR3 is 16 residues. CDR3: CASSSVWGLGVFWQFF. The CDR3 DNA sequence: TGTGCCAGCAGTAGCGTTTGGGGACTAGGGGTCTTTTGGCAGTTCTTC.

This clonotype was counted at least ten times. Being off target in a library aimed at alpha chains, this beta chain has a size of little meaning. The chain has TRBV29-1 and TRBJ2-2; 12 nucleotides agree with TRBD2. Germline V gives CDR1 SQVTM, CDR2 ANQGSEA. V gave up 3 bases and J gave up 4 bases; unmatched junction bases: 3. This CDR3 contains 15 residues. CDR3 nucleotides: TGCAGCGTTGAGACTAGCGGGAGTATCACCGGGGAGCTGTTTTTT. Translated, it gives CSVETSGSITGELFF.

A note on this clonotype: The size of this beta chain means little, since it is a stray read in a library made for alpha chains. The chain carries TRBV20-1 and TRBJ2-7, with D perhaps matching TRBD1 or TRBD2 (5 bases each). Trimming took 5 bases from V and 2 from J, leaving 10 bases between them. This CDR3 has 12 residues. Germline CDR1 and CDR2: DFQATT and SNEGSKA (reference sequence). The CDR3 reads CSARDPPYEQYF. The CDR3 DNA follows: TGCAGTGCTCGGGACCCGCCCTACGAGCAGTACTTC.

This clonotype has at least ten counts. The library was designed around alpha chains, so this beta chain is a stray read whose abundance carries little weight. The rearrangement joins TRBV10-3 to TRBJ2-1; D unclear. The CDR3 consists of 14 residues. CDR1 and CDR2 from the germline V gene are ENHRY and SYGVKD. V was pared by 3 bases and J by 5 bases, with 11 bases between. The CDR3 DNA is TGTGCCATCAGTGACCCACTCAGCAACAATGAGCAGTTCTTC. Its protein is CAISDPLSNNEQFF.

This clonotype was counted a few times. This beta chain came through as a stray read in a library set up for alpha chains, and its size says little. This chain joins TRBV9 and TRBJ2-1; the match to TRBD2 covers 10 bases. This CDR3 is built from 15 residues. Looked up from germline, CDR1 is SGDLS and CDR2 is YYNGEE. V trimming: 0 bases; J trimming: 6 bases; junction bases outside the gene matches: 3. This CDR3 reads CASSVVASGGNEQFF. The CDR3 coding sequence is TGTGCCAGCAGCGTAGTGGCTAGCGGGGGCAATGAGCAGTTCTTC.

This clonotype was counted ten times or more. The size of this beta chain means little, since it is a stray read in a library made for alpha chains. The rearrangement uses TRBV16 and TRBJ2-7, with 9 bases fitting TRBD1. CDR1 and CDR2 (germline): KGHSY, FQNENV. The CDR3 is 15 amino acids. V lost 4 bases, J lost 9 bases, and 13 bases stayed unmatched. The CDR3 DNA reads TGTGCCAGCAGCCTCCGCCTCGAGGACAGGGGTGGGCAGTACTTC. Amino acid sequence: CASSLRLEDRGGQYF.

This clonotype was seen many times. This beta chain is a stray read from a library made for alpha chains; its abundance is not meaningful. CDR3 nucleotides: TGCAGTGCTAGGCCGGAGGGTATCCAAGCTTTCTTT. It translates to CSARPEGIQAFF. The gene calls are TRBV20-1 and TRBJ1-1; D remains ambiguous. Germline V CDR1 and CDR2: DFQATT, SNEGSKA (reference sequence). This CDR3 has 12 residues. The germline V and J ends were trimmed by 3 bases and 9 bases, with 14 bases remaining between them.